What follows is one T cell receptor beta chain and its context. The antigen it binds to is not known. Base qualities are not at hand, and no much larger clone is one base apart. Genomic DNA was extracted from sorted cells with the QIAGEN DNeasy Blood and Tissue Kit for TCRbeta CDR3 sequencing. Through immunoSEQ, high-throughput TCRbeta CDR3 sequencing was done commercially, including PCR amplification with internal controls and bias correction. Turning to the authors' computational methods: A unique productive TCRbeta sequence was defined by the CDR3 nucleotide sequence when primers matched, and otherwise by the CDR3 amino acid sequence together with the Vbeta and Jbeta genes. As a correction for sorting error, sequences shared between sorted populations at a frequency ratio of 2:1 or less were discarded, and the remaining shared sequences were assigned to the higher population. A sequence was defined as donor-reactive if the sequence was expanded at least 5-fold in CFSE-low cells compared with unstimulated cells and had a frequency of at least 0.01% in CFSE-low cells. Jensen-Shannon divergence, calculated on the top 100 TCRbeta sequences ranked by frequency, was used to quantify repertoire divergence. For samples with multiple sequencing runs, sorting error was corrected separately for each run before the runs were pooled. The clones in this table, taken by TCRdb from immuneACCESS, are in-frame only. Not every clone is retained; where verified, under half of the shortfall comes from an unresolved V gene, and the cause of the rest is unknown. The DNA was the basis for D and trimming; V, J and clone size are from that table. This sample comprises fewer than 150,000 clones, about 90% of them detected only once. The ten top clones hold nearly 0.6% of the sample.

Cut back by 0 bases and 3 bases, the V and J ends lie 15 bases apart. The CDR3 holds 16 amino acids from the cysteine to the phenylalanine. Left in the record is the CDR3 DNA by itself, 48 bases read in frame from the first base. The germline V gene (reference sequence) yields LNHNV for CDR1 and YYDKDF for CDR2. Thawed PBMCs were FACS-sorted into unstimulated Tregs (CD4+CD25+CD127-), CD4+ non-Tregs (CD4+CD25-), CD4 cells and CD8 cells. Blood from healthy controls was obtained either as purchased buffy coats or from healthy volunteers. Healthy control blood was processed to PBMCs with a Ficoll density gradient and then cryopreserved, whereas patient PBMCs were collected both before and after transplant. The data originate from a study of Tregs in tolerant kidney transplant recipients (dated by TCRdb to between 2018 and 2021). Study-level background: TCRbeta sequencing was used in the study to identify donor-specific regulatory T cells before combined kidney and bone marrow transplantation, and the identified cells were then tracked after transplant. TCRbeta repertoire sequencing was used in a few healthy controls to compare several methods for expanding Tregs specific for an allogeneic donor.

Findings and caveats that apply to the study as a whole: Expanding Tregs with activated donor B cells appeared to identify the most biologically relevant and donor-specific TCRbeta repertoire. Biological reproducibility was not examined directly, but technical replication error appeared to be minimal. Because the study included only a small number of patients, the results must be confirmed in larger populations and under other immunosuppression protocols.

Recombination linked TRBV15 to TRBJ2-7, with a weak D call of TRBD1 (6 bases match). The sequenced sample was CD4+ T cells from blood. The receptor was isolated from a human donor in good health. The CDR3 region reads CATSRDPVGRGYEQYF. DNA sequence: TGTGCCACCAGCAGAGATCCGGTCGGCAGGGGCTACGAGCAGTACTTC.